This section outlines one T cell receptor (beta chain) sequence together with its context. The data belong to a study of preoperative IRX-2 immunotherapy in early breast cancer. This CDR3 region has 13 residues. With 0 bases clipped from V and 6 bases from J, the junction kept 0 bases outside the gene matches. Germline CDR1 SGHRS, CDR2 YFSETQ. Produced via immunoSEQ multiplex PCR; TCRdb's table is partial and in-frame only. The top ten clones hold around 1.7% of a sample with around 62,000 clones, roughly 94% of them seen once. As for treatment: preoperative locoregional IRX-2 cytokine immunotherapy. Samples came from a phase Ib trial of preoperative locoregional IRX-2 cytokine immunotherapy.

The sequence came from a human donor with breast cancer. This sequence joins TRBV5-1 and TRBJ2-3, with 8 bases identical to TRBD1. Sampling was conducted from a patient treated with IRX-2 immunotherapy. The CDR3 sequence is CASSLGDRDTQYF. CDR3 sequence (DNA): TGCGCCAGCAGCTTGGGGGACAGGGATACGCAGTATTTT.